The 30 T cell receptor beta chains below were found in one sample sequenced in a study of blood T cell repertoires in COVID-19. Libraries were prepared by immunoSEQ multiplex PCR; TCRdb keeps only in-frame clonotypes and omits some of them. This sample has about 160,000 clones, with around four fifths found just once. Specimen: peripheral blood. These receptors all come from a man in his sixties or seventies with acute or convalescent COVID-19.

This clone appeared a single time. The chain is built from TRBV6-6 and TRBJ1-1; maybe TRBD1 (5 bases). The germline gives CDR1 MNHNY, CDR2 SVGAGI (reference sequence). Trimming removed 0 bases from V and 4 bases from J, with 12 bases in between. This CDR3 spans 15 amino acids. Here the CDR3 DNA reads TGTGCCAGCAGTTACTCGATTGGCAGGGCCACTGAAGCTTTCTTT. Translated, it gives CASSYSIGRATEAFF.

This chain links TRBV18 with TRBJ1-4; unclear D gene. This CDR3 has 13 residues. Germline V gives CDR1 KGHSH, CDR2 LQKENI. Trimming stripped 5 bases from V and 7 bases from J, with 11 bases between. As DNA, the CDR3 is TGTGCCAGCTCAGGGCAGATGGCTGAAAAACTGTTTTTT. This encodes CASSGQMAEKLFF.

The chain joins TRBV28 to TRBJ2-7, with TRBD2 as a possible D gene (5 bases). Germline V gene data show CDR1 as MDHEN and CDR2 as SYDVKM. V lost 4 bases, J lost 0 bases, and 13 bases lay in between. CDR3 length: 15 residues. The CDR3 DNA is TGTGCCAGCAGTTCCCTAGCCGTGAGCTCCTACGAGCAGTACTTC. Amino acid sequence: CASSSLAVSSYEQYF.

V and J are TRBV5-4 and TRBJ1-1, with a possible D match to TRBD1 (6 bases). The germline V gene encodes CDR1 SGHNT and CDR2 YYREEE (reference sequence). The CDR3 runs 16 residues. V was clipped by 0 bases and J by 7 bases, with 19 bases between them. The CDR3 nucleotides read TGTGCCAGCAGCTTGGTCGCTACCGGGACAAGGAATGAAGCTTTCTTT. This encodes CASSLVATGTRNEAFF.

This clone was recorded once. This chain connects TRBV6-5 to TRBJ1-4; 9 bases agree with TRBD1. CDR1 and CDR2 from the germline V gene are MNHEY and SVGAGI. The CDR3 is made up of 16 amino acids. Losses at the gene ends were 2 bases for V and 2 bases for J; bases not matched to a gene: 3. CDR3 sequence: CASSYHRGLTNEKLFF. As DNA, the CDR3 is TGTGCCAGCAGTTACCACAGGGGGCTTACTAATGAAAAACTGTTTTTT.

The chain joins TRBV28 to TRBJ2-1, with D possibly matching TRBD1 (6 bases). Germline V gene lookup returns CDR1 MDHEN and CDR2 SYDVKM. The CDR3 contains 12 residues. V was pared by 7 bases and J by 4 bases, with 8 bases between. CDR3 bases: TGTGCCAGCATTGGACAGTACAATGAGCAGTTCTTC. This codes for CASIGQYNEQFF.

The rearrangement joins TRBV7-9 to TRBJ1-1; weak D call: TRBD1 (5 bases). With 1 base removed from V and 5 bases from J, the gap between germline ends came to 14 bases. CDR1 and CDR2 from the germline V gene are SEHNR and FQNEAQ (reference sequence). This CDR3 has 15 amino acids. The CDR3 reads CASSLVPGEGTEAFF. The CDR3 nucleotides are TGTGCCAGCAGCTTAGTGCCTGGGGAGGGGACTGAAGCTTTCTTT.

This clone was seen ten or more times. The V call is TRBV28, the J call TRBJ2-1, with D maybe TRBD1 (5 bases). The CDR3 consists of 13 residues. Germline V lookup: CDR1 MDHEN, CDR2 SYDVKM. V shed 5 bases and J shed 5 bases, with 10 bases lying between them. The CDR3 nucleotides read TGTGCCAGCAGTGTACCCAGGGACAATGAGCAGTTCTTC. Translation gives CASSVPRDNEQFF.

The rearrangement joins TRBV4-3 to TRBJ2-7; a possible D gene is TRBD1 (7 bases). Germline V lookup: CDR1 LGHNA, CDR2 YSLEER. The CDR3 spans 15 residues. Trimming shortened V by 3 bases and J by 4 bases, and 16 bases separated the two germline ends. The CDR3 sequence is CASSQYAGGRYEQYF. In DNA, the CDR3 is TGCGCCAGCAGCCAGTATGCAGGGGGGAGGTACGAGCAGTACTTC.

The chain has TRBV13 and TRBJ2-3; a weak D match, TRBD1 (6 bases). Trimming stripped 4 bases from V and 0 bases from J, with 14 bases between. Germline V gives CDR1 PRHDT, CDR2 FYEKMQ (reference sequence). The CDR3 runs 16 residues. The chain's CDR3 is CASSSRGSRSTDTQYF. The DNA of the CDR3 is TGTGCCAGCAGCTCTAGGGGGAGTAGAAGCACAGATACGCAGTATTTT.

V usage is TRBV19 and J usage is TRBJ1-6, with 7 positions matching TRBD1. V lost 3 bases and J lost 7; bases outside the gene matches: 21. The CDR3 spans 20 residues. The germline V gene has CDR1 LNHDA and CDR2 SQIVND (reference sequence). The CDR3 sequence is CASSIGPTGQNSGANSPLHF. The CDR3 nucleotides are TGTGCCAGTAGTATCGGGCCAACGGGACAGAATTCGGGCGCGAATTCACCCCTCCACTTT.

Written as DNA, the CDR3 is TGTGCCAGCTCACAGGGGGGGAACTATGGCTACACCTTC. Encoded protein: CASSQGGNYGYTF. V is TRBV18 and J is TRBJ1-2; tentative D call: TRBD1 (6 bases). The germline V gene encodes CDR1 KGHSH and CDR2 LQKENI. There are 13 residues in the CDR3. V was cut by 4 bases and J by 2 bases, with 8 bases left in between.

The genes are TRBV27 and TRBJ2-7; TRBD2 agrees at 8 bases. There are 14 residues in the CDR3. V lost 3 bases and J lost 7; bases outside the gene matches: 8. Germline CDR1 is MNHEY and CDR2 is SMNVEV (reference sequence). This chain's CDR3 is CASSLSGGIGEQYF. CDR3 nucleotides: TGTGCCAGCAGTTTGAGCGGGGGAATAGGGGAGCAGTACTTC.

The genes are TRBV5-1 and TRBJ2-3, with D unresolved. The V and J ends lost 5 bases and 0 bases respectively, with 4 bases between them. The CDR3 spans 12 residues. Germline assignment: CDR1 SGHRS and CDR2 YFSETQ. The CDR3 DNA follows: TGCGCCAGCAGGGCAAGCACAGATACGCAGTATTTT. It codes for CASRASTDTQYF.

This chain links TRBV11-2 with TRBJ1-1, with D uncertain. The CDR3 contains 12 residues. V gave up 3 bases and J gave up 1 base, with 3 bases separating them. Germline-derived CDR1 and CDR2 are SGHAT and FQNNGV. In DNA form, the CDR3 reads TGTGCCAGCAGCTTCCAGAACACTGAAGCTTTCTTT. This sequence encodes CASSFQNTEAFF.

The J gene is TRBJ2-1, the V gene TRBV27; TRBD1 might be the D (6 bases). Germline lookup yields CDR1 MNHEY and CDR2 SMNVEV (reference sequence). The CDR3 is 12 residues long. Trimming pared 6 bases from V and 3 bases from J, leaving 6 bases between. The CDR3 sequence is CASSRGYNEQFF. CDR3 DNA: TGTGCCAGCAGCAGGGGCTACAATGAGCAGTTCTTC.

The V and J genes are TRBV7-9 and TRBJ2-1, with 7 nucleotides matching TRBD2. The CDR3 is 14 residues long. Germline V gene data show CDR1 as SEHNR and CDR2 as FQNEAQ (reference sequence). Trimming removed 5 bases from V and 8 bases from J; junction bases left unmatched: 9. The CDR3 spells CASSNRTAGDEQFF. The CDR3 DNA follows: TGTGCCAGCAGCAATCGGACTGCGGGGGATGAGCAGTTCTTC.

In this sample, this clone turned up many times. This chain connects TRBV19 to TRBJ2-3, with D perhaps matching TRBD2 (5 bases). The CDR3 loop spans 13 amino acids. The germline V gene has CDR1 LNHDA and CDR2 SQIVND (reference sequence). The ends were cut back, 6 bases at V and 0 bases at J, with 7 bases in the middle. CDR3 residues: CASRGDSTDTQYF. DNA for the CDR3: TGTGCCAGTAGGGGAGACAGCACAGATACGCAGTATTTT.

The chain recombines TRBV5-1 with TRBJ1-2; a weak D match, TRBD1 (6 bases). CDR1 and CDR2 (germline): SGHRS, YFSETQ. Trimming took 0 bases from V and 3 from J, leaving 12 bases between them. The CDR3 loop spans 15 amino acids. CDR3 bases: TGCGCCAGCAGCTTGGAAACAGGGAAGGACTATGGCTACACCTTC. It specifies CASSLETGKDYGYTF.

CDR3 DNA: TGCGCCAGCAGCCCGGTCGGGGGTCCTGCTTCCGAGCAGTACTTC. This translates into CASSPVGGPASEQYF. This chain uses TRBV5-1 with TRBJ2-7; tentative D call: TRBD2 (6 bases). V lost 4 bases to trimming and J lost 6 bases, with 20 bases between them. CDR3 size: 15 residues. Germline V CDR1 and CDR2: SGHRS, YFSETQ.

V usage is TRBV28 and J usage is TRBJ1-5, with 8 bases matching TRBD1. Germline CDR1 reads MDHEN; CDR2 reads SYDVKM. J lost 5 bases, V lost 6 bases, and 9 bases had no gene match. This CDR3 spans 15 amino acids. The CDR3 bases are TGTGCCAGCAGCCACTGGACAGGGCAATATCAGCCCCAGCATTTT. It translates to CASSHWTGQYQPQHF. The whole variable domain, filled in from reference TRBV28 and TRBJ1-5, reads DVKVTQSSRYLVKRTGEKVFLECVQDMDHENMFWYRQDPGLGLRLIYFSYDVKMKEKGDIPEGYSVSREKKERFSLILESASTNQTSMYLCASSHWTGQYQPQHFGDGTRLSIL.

The DNA of the CDR3 is TGTGCCAGCAGCCAAGATGCGACTAGCGGTCACGGGAGTGCCAAAAACATTCAGTACTTC. It specifies CASSQDATSGHGSAKNIQYF. The V gene is TRBV4-2, the J gene TRBJ2-4; TRBD2 agrees at 9 bases. From germline, CDR1 is LGHNA and CDR2 YNFKEQ. CDR3 length equals 20 residues. V trimming: 0 bases; J trimming: 1 base; junction bases outside the gene matches: 13.

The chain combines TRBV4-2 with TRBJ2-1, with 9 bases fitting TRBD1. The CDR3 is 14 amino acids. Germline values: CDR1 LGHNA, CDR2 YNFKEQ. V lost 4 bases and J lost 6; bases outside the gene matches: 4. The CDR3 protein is CASSPGTGINEQFF. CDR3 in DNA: TGTGCCAGCAGCCCCGGGACAGGGATCAATGAGCAGTTCTTC.

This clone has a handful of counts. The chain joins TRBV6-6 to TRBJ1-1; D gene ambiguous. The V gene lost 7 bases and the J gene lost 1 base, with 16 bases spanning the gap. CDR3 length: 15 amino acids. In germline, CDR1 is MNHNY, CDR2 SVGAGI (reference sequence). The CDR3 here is CASTLGGPGNTEAFF. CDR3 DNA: TGTGCCAGCACACTTGGAGGGCCGGGGAACACTGAAGCTTTCTTT.

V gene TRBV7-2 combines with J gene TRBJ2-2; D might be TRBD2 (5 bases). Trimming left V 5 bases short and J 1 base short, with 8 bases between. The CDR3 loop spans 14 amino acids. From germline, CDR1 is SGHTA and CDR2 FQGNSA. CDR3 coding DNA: TGTGCCAGCAGCATGGGAGAGAACACCGGGGAGCTGTTTTTT. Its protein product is CASSMGENTGELFF.

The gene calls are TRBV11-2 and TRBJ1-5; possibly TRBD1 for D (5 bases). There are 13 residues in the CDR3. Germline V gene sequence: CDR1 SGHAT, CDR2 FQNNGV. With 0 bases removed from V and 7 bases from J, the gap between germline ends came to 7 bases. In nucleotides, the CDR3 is TGTGCCAGCAGCTTAGACAGGGCCCAGCCCCAGCATTTT. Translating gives CASSLDRAQPQHF.

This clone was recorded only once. The CDR3 region is CASSLISQGQGREKLFF. As DNA, the CDR3 is TGTGCCAGCAGTTTAATCTCCCAGGGACAGGGACGAGAAAAACTGTTTTTT. The J gene is TRBJ1-4, the V gene TRBV28; 9 bases agree with TRBD1. The CDR3 length is 17 residues. Germline lookup yields CDR1 MDHEN and CDR2 SYDVKM. Trimming cost V 2 bases and J 8 bases; bases outside gene matches: 12.

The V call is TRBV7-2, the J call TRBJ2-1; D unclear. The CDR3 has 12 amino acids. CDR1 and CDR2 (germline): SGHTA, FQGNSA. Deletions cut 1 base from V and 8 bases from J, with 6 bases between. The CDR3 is CASSLGQHEQFF. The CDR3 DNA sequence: TGTGCCAGCAGCTTAGGGCAACATGAGCAGTTCTTC.

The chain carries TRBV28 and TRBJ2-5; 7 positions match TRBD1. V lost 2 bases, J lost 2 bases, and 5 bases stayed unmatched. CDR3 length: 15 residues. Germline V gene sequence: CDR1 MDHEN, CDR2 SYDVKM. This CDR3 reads CASSLGARGQETQYF. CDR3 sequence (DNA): TGTGCCAGCAGTTTAGGGGCCAGGGGGCAAGAGACCCAGTACTTC.

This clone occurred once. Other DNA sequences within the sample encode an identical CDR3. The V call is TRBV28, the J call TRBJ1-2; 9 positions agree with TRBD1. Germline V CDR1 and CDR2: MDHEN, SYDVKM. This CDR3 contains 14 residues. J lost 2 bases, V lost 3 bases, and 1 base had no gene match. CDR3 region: CASSLTGGNYGYTF. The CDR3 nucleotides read TGTGCCAGCAGTTTGACAGGGGGGAACTATGGCTACACCTTC.